This T cell receptor (beta chain) appears in the sequencing data of a study of T cells in Graves' hyperthyroidism and ophthalmopathy. Study-level points and caveats: The model identified upcoming ophthalmopathy a median 6.5 months ahead of onset.

Amplification of TCR beta CDR3 regions was performed using RNA transcripts as template. The HTBI primer set was used in a first-round RT-PCR of the TCR CDR3. From the multiplex PCR reads, TCRdb called clonotypes with MiXCR, one entry per CDR3 protein. Among about 260,000 distinct CDR3 sequences, about a sixth were seen once, and the ten largest hold more than 25%. From germline, CDR1 is SNHLY and CDR2 FYNNEI. The J segment lost 4 bases and the V segment lost 3 bases, leaving 15 bases of the junction unmatched. The CDR3 length is 20 residues. Details on this clonotype: Its target is not known.

Patients were excluded for uncontrolled infection, other autoimmune disease, pregnancy or lactation. Sequenced input: blood. This receptor was taken from a woman between 18 and 29 years old with Graves' ophthalmopathy. This rearrangement joins TRBV2 to TRBJ2-2, with TRBD1 matching over 12 bases. In nucleotides, the CDR3 is TGTGCCAGCAGTGATCGGGGGGACAGGGGGCTTGGAGGCGCCACCGGGGAGCTGTTTTTT. Translating gives CASSDRGDRGLGGATGELFF. Looking up the rest from reference TRBV2 and TRBJ2-2 gives the full variable domain: EPEVTQTPSHQVTQMGQEVILRCVPISNHLYFYWYRQILGQKVEFLVSFYNNEISEKSEIFDDQFSVERPDGSNFTLKIRSTKLEDSAMYFCASSDRGDRGLGGATGELFFGEGSRLTVL.